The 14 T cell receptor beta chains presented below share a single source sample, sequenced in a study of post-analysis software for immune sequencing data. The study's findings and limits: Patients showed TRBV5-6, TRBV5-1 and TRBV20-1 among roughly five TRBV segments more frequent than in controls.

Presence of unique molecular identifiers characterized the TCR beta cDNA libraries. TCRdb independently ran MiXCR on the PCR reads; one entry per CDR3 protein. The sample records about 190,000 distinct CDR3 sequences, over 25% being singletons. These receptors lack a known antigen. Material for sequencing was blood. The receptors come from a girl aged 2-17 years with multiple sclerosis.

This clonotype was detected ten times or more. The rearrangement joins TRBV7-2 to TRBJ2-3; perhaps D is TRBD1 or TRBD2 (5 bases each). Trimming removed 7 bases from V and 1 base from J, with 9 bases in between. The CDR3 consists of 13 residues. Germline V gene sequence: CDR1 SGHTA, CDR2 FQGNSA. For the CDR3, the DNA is TGTGCCAGCAACCGAGGGGGCACAGATACGCAGTATTTT. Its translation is CASNRGGTDTQYF.

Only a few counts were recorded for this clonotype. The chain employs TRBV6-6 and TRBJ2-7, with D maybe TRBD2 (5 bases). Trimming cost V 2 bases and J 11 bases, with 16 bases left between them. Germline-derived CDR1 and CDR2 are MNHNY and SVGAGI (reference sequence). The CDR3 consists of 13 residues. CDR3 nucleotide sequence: TGTGCCAGCAGTTACGGGGTCCCACCGGAGGAGTACTTC. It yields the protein CASSYGVPPEEYF.

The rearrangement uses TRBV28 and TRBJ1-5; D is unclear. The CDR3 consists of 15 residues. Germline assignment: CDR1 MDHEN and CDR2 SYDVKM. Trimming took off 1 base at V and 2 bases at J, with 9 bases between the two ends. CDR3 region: CASSLSGIGNQPQHF. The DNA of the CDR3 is TGTGCCAGCAGTTTATCCGGGATCGGCAATCAGCCCCAGCATTTT.

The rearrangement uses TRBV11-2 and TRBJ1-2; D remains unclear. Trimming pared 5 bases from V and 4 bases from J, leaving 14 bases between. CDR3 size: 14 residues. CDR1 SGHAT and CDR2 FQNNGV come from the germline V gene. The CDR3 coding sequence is TGTGCCAGCAGCACCCGGCCCGTAGGCTATGGCTACACCTTC. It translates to CASSTRPVGYGYTF.

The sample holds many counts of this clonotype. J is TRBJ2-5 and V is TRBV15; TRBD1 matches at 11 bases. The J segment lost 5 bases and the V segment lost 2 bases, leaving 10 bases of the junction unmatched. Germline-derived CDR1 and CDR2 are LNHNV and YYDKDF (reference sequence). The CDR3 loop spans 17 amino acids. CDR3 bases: TGTGCCACCAGCAGAAAGAGCCGGACAGGGGGCTCGGAGACCCAGTACTTC. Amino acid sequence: CATSRKSRTGGSETQYF.

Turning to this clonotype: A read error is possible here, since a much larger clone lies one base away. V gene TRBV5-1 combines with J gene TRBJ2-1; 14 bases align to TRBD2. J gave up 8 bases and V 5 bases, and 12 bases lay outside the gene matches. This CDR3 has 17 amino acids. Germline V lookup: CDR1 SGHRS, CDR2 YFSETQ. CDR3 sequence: CASRAGTSGRSLHEQFF. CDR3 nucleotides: TGCGCCAGCAGGGCCGGGACTAGCGGGAGATCCCTCCATGAGCAGTTCTTC.

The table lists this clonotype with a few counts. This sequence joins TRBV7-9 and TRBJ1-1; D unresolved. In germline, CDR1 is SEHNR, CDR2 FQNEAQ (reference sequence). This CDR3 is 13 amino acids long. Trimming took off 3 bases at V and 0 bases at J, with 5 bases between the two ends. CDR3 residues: CASSFPVNTEAFF. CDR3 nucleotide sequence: TGTGCCAGCAGCTTTCCAGTGAACACTGAAGCTTTCTTT. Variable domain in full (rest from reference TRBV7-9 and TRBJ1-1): DTGVSQNPRHKITKRGQNVTFRCDPISEHNRLYWYRQTLGQGPEFLTYFQNEAQLEKSRLLSDRFSAERPKGSFSTLEIQRTEQGDSAMYLCASSFPVNTEAFFGQGTRLTVV.

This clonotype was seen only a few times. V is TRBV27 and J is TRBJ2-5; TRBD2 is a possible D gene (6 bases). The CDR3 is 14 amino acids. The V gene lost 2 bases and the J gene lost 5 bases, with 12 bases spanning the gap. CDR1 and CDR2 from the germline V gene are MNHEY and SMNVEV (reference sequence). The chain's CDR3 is CASSLTTSWETQYF. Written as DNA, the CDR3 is TGTGCCAGCAGTTTAACGACTAGTTGGGAGACCCAGTACTTC.

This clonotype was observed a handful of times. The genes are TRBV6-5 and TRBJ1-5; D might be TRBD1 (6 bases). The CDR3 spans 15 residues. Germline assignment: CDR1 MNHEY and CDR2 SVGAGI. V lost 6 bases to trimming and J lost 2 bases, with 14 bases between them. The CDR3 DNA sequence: TGTGCCAGCAGGCCGGGGGGCGCGGGCAATCAGCCCCAGCATTTT. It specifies CASRPGGAGNQPQHF.

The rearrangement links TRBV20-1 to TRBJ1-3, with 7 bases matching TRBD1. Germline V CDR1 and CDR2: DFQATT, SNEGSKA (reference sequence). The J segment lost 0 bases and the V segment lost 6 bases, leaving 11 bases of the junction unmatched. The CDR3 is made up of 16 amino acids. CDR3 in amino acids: CSADLDRDYSGNTIYF. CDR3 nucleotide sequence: TGCAGTGCCGACCTCGACAGGGATTACTCTGGAAACACCATATATTTT.

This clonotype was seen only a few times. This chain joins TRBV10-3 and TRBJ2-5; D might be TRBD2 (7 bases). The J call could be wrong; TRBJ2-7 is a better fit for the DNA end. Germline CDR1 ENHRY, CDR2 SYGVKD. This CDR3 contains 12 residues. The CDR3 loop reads CAISRGAGEQYF. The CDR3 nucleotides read TGTGCCATCAGTCGGGGGGCGGGCGAGCAGTACTTC.

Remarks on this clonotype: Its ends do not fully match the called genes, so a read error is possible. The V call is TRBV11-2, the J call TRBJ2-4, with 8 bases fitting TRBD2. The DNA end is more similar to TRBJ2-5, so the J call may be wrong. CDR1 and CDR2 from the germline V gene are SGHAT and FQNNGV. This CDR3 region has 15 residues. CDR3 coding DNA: TGTGCCTGCAGCTTAGGTCCAGCGGGGGTGGAGACCCAGTACTTC. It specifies CACSLGPAGVETQYF.

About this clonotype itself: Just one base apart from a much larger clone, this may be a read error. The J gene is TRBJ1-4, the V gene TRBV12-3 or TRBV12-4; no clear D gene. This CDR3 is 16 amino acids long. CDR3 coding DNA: TGTGCCGGCAGTCCCGCCCTTGGCACCTCGGGCGAAAAACTGTTTTTT. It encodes CAGSPALGTSGEKLFF.

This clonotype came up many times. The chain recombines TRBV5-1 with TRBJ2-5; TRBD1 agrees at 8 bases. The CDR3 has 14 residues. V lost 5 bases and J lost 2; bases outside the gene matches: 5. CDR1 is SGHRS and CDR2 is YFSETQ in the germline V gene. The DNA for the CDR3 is TGCGCCAGCAGGCCGCAGGGGGCTCAAGAGACCCAGTACTTC. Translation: CASRPQGAQETQYF.